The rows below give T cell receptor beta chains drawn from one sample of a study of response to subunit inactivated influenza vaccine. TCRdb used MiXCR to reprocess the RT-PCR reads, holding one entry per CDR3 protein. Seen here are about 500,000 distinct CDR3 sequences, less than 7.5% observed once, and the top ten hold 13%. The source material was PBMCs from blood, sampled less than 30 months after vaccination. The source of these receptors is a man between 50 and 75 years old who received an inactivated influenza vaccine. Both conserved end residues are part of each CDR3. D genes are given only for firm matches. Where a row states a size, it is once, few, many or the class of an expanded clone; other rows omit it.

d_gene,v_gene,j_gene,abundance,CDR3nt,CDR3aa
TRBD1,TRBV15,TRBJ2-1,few,TGTGCCACCAGCAGAGAGCCCCTGGCAGGGACAGGGGGCCTTTTCTTC,CATSREPLAGTGGLFF
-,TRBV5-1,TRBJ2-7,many,TGCGCCAGCAGCGTGTACGGGACATACTACGAGCAGTACTTC,CASSVYGTYYEQYF
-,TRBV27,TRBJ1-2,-,TGTGCCAGCAGTTTAAGGGGAGGGCCCTCCGGCTACACCTTC,CASSLRGGPSGYTF
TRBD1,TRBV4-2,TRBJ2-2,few,TGTGCCAGCAGCCAAGACGACAGGGCTGGCGGGGAGCTGTTTTTT,CASSQDDRAGGELFF
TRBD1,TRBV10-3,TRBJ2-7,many,TGTGCCACAAGAGACAGGGATTCCTACGAGCAGTACTTC,CATRDRDSYEQYF
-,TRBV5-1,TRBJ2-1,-,TGCGCCAGCACCCAAGGACAGCGGTCTTACAATGAGCAGTTCTTC,CASTQGQRSYNEQFF
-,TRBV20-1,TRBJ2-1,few,TGCAGTGCCAACACAGGGAGAGGGGCGGTGGATGAGCAGTTCTTC,CSANTGRGAVDEQFF
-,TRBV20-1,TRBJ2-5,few,TGCAGTGCTAGATTGGGGGAGACCCAGTACTTC,CSARLGETQYF
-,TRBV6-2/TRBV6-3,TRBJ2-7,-,TGTGCCAGCAATCCATCGGTCCGTACAACCTACGAGCAGTACTTC,CASNPSVRTTYEQYF
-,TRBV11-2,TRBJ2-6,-,TGTGCCAGCAGCTCGAGGGTATCTGGGGCCAACGTCCTGACTTTC,CASSSRVSGANVLTF
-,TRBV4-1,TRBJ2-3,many,TGCGCCAGCAGCCAAGACCAGAGAATGCAGTATTTT,CASSQDQRMQYF
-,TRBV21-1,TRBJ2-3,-,TGTGCCAGCAGACGACCGGGACAGGGAGCAGCAGATACGCAGTATTTT,CASRRPGQGAADTQYF
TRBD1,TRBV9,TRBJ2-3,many,TGTGCCAGCAGCTCAACAGGGGGAACTAGCACAGATACGCAGTATTTT,CASSSTGGTSTDTQYF
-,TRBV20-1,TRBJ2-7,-,TGCAGTGCTAGAGCGGAATACCACTACGAGCAGTACTTC,CSARAEYHYEQYF
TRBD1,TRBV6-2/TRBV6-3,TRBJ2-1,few,TGTGCCAGCAGTTACTCGGGGACAGGGTGGAATGAGCAGTTCTTC,CASSYSGTGWNEQFF
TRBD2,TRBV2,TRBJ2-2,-,TGTGCCAGCACCGGGACTAGCGAAAACACCGGGGAGCTGTTTTTT,CASTGTSENTGELFF
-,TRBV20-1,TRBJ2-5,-,TGCAGTGCTAGTACGACAGGGAGGGGTGAGACCCAGTACTTC,CSASTTGRGETQYF
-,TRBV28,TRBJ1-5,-,TGTGCCAGCAGTCCCGCGGGACTGGGTAATCAGCCCCAGCATTTT,CASSPAGLGNQPQHF
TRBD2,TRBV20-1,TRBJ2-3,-,TGCAGTGCTAGCCTCGTGGCTAGCGGGAGGGCAATTACAGATACGCAGTATTTT,CSASLVASGRAITDTQYF
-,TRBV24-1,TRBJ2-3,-,TGTGCCACCAGTGATCCAGGGGATCGGAGCACAGATACGCAGTATTTT,CATSDPGDRSTDTQYF
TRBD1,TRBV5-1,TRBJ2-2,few,TGCGCCAGCAGCTCCTCGGGACAGGGTACCGGGGAGCTGTTTTTT,CASSSSGQGTGELFF
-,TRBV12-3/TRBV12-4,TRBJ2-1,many,TGTGCCAGCAGGCACAGGACTGGAAGCTCCTACAATGAGCAGTTCTTC,CASRHRTGSSYNEQFF
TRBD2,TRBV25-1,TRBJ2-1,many,TGTGCCAGCAGTGACGATATGACTAGCGGTTATTACAATGAGCAGTTCTTC,CASSDDMTSGYYNEQFF
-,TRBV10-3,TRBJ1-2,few,TGTGCCACCGGAACAGGGAACAGCTACACCTTC,CATGTGNSYTF
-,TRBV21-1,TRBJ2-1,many,TGTACTTGGCAGGGGGGCTACAATGAGCAGTTCTTC,CTWQGGYNEQFF
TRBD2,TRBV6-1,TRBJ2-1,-,TGTGCCAGCAGCAGCGGGGGGGCTTTCAGTGAGCAGTTCTTC,CASSSGGAFSEQFF
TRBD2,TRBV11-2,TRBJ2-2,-,TGTGCCAGCAGCCATCTAGCGGGGGGAGGCACCGGGGAGCTGTTTTTT,CASSHLAGGGTGELFF
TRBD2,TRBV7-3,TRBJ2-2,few,TGTGCCAGCAGCACCGACCCCAAGGCGGGAGTAGGGACCGGGGAGCTGTTTTTT,CASSTDPKAGVGTGELFF
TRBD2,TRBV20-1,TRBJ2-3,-,TGCAGTGCGGTCCCGGGACTAGCGGGGAGCACAGATACGCAGTATTTT,CSAVPGLAGSTDTQYF
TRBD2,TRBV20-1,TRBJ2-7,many,TGCAGTGCTAGAGATTCGTCGGGAGGGCCCCCGTACTTC,CSARDSSGGPPYF
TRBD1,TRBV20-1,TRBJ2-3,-,TGCAGTGCTGAAGGGACAGGGGGCGCGTATACGCAGTATTTT,CSAEGTGGAYTQYF
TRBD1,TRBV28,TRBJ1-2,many,TGTGCCATCCTTGACAGGGTGGCTAACTATGGCTACACCTTC,CAILDRVANYGYTF
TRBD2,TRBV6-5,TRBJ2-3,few,TGTGCCAGCAGTTACTCTGAAGGACTAGCGGGCACAGATACGCAGTATTTT,CASSYSEGLAGTDTQYF
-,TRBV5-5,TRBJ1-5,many,TGTGCCAGCAGCTTGCAGGATTCAAGCAATCAGCCCCAGCATTTT,CASSLQDSSNQPQHF
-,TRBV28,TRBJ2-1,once,TGTGCCAGCAGTTTGGAGTTGGCCTTAGCGAGGAATGAGCAGTTCTTC,CASSLELALARNEQFF
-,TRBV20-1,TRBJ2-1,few,TGCAGTACCGCTAAAGGGGGGTCCTACAATGAGCAGTTCTTC,CSTAKGGSYNEQFF
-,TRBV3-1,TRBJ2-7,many,TGTGCCAGCAGCTCCAAAAATCGCGAGCAGTACTTC,CASSSKNREQYF
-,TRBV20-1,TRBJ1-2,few,TGCAGTGTTCAGAGGGGGGGGGCCGCGGGTGGCTACACCTTC,CSVQRGGAAGGYTF
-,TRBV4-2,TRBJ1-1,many,TGTGCCAGCAGCCAAGGTTGGCCCCGGAGATCGGATCCCGTGAACACTGAAGCTTTCTTT,CASSQGWPRRSDPVNTEAFF
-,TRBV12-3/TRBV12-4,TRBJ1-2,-,TGTGCCACGTATCCCTCGGATTATGGCTACACCTTC,CATYPSDYGYTF
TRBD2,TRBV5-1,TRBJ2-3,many,TGCGCCAGCAGCTTAGTTAGCGGGAGCGCTAGCACAGATACGCAGTATTTT,CASSLVSGSASTDTQYF
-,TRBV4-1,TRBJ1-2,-,TGCGCCAGCAGCCAAGATCCCAGACATGGCTACACCTTC,CASSQDPRHGYTF
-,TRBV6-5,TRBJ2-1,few,TGTGCCAGCAGTTATTACGGGGTTAGCTCCTACAATGAGCAGTTCTTC,CASSYYGVSSYNEQFF
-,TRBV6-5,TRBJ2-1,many,TGTGCCAGCGGGACCCCTCTCGGTGAGCAGTTCTTC,CASGTPLGEQFF
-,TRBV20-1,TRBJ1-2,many,TGCAGTGCGCCTATCGGAGTAGCTAACTATGGCTACACCTTC,CSAPIGVANYGYTF
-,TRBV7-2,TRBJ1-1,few,TGTGCCAGCAGCTTAGTTCTGGGAGGGACTGAAGCTTTCTTT,CASSLVLGGTEAFF
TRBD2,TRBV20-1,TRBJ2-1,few,TGCAGTGCTAGAGGTCACGGGACTAGGGGGTACAATGAGCAGTTCTTC,CSARGHGTRGYNEQFF
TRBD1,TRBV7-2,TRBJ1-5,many,TGTGCCAGCAGCCCGGGACAGCCAGGGCAGCCCCAGCATTTT,CASSPGQPGQPQHF
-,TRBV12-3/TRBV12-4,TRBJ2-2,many,TGTGCCAGCAGGTCGAAGCGGGTTACCGGGGAGCTGTTTTTT,CASRSKRVTGELFF
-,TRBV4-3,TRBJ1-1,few,TGCGCCAGCAGCCAAGGGTCAGGCCCGACTGAAGCTTTCTTT,CASSQGSGPTEAFF
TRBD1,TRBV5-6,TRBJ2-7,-,TGTGCCAGCAGCTGGGACAGGGGTGACGAGCAGTACTTC,CASSWDRGDEQYF
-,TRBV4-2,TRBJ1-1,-,TGTGCCAGCAGCCAGAGCGGCCAAGCGAACACTGAAGCTTTCTTT,CASSQSGQANTEAFF
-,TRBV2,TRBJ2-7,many,TGTGCCAGCAGTTCCGGGACCGGGGTCGAGCAGTACTTC,CASSSGTGVEQYF
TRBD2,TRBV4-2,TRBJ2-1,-,TGTGCCAGCAGCCAAGTAGCTAGCGGGGTCGGTGAGCAGTTCTTC,CASSQVASGVGEQFF
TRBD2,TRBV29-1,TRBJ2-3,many,TGCAGCGTCCAACCGAGCGGGGGTACGCAGTATTTT,CSVQPSGGTQYF
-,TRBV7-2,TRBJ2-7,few,TGTGCCAGCAGCTTAGTCGGGAGCGTCCACGAGCAGTACTTC,CASSLVGSVHEQYF
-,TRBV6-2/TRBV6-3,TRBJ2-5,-,TGTGCCAGCAGTTTAGGCCCACCCGGCGTATGGGAGACCCAGTACTTC,CASSLGPPGVWETQYF